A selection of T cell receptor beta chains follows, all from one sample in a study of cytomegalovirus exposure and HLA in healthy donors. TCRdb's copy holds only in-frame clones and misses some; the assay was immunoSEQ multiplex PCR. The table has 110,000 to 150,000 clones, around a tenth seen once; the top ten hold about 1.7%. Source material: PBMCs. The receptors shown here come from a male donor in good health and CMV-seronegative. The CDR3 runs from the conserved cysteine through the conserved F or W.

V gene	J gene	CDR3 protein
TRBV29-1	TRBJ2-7	CSVELLGQGSSYEQYF
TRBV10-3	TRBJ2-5	CAMQPGQGETQYF
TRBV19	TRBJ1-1	CASSIIRGSLEAFF
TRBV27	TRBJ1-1	CASSFLFRGRLNTEAFF
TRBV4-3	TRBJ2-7	CASSQDPLAGGGISYEQYF
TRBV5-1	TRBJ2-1	CATTGGDGTHTEQFF
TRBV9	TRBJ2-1	CASSVGRPGLVSSEQFF
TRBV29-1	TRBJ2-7	CSVEDLGGGTYEQYF
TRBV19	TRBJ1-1	CASTSDRANTEAFF
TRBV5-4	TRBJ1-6	CASSLDRDNSPLHF
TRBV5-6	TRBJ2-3	CASSAGQGAADTQYF
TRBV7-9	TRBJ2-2	CASSLAGINTGELFF
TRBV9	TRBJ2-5	CASSVASTSGSVYEETQYF
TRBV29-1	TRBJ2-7	CSVRASGSTRQYF
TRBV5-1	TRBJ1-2	CASRLPGQGADGYTF
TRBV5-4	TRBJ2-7	CASSLAGGRVHEQYF
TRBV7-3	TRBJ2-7	CASSLYWDRGPGTFEQYF
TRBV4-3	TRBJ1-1	CASSQGLGTDSDTEAFF
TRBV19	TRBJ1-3	CASTGTISGNTIYF
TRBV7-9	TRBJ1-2	CASTSRDGSFYGYTF
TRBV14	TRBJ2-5	CARKCGGGNEETQYF
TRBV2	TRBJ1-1	CASRAGTGVGTEAFF
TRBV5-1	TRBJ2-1	CASSLLGGHNEQFF
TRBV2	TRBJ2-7	CASSEGTGLRTSYEQYF
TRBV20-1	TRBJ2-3	CSARADTQYF
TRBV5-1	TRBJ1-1	CASTLNAAMNTEAFF
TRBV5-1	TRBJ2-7	CASSLSPQGKSGEQYF
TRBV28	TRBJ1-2	CASISGKQGVYGYTF
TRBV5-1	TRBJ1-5	CASSWTGAFKGSNQPQHF
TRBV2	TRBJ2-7	CASSEALRQIYEQYF
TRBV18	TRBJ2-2	CASSPQRRGQGAGELFF
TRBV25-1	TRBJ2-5	CASSGGTGKETQYF
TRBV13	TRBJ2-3	CASSLGGGLPEDTQYF
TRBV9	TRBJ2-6	CASSPSSSGANVLTF
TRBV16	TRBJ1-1	CASSQQTGGTEAFF